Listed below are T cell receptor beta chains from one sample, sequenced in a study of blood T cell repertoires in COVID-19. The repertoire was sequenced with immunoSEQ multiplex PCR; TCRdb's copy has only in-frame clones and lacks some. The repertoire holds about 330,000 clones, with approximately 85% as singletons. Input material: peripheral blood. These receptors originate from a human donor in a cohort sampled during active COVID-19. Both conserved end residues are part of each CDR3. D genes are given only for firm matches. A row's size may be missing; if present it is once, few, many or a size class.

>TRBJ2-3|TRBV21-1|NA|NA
CASSHKPQTCGDLKADTQYF
TGTGCCAGCAGCCATAAACCTCAGACATGCGGGGATCTCAAGGCAGATACGCAGTATTTT
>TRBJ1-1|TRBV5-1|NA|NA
CASSLERLNTEAFF
TGCGCCAGCAGCTTGGAACGGTTGAACACTGAAGCTTTCTTT
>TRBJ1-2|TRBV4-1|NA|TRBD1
CASSQESGTGLFFGYTF
TGCGCCAGCAGCCAGGAGTCCGGGACAGGGCTTTTTTTTGGCTACACCTTC
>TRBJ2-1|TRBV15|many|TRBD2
CATSRDLSLAGGNNEQFF
TGTGCCACCAGCAGAGATCTCTCCTTGGCGGGGGGAAACAATGAGCAGTTCTTC
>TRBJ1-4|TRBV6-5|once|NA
CASSYSGEYEKLFF
TGTGCCAGCAGTTACTCCGGGGAATATGAAAAACTGTTTTTT
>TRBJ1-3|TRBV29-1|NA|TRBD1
CSVDRATSGNTIYF
TGCAGCGTGGACAGGGCTACCTCTGGAAACACCATATATTTT
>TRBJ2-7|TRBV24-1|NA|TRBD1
CATSDTGGYEQYF
TGTGCCACCAGTGACACAGGGGGCTACGAGCAGTACTTC
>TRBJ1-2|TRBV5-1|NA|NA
CASSLYSLSYGYTF
TGCGCCAGCAGCTTGTACAGCCTCTCCTATGGCTACACCTTC
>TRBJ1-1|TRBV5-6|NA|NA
CASSLPGTPNTEAFF
TGTGCCAGCAGCTTACCTGGGACTCCGAACACTGAAGCTTTCTTT
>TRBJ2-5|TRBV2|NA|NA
CASTRDSRDNSPEEETQYF
TGTGCCAGCACGAGGGATAGTCGGGACAACTCCCCAGAGGAAGAGACCCAGTACTTC
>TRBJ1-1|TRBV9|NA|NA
CASTEVYTEAFF
TGTGCCAGCACCGAGGTGTACACTGAAGCTTTCTTT
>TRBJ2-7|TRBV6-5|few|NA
CASSYSTESSYEQYF
TGTGCCAGCAGTTACTCCACGGAGAGTTCCTACGAGCAGTACTTC
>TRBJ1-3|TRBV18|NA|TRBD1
CASSPLGQGTAGNTIYF
TGTGCCAGCTCACCACTGGGACAGGGTACTGCTGGAAACACCATATATTTT
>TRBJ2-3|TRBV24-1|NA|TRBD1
CATSDPGMDRDYTDTQYF
TGTGCCACCAGTGATCCCGGGATGGACAGGGATTACACAGATACGCAGTATTTT
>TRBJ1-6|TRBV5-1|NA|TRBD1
CASSLGQGRYNSPLHF
TGCGCCAGCAGCTTGGGACAGGGAAGATATAATTCACCCCTCCACTTT
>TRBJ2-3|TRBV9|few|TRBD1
CASSVGTGGTDTQYF
TGTGCCAGCAGCGTGGGGACAGGGGGTACAGATACGCAGTATTTT
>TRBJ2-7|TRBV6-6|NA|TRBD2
CASSLAGGATYEQYF
TGTGCCAGCAGTTTGGCGGGGGGCGCGACCTACGAGCAGTACTTC
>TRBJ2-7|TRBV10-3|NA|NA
CAISTDDSYEQYF
TGTGCCATCAGTACAGATGACAGTTACGAGCAGTACTTC